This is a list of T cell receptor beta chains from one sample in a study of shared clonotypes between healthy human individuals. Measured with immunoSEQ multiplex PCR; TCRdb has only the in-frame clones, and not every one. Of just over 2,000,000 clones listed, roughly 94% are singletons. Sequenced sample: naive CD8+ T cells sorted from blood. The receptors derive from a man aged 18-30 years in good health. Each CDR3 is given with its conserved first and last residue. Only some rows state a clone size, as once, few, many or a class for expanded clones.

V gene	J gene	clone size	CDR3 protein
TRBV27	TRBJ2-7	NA	CASSPSVGSFSYEQYF
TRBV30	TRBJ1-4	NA	CAWSLDSDNEKLFF
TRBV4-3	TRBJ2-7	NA	CASSQDSTGTATYEQYF
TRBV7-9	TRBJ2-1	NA	CASSSSYANEQFF
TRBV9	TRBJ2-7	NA	CASSVGRDFNYEQYF
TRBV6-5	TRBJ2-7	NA	CASSYSGDSYEQYF
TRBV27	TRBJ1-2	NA	CASRGDEYGYTF
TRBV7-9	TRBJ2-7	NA	CASTGQETSYEQYF
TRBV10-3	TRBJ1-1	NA	CAISELGQESEAFF
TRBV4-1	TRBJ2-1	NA	CASSRLARNLDEQFF
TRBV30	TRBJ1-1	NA	CAINTGGTEAFF
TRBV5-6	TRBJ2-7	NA	CASSFQGFVYEQYF
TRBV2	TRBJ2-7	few	CASSEQREGVNEQYF
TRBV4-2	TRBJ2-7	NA	CASSGPGLSYEQYF
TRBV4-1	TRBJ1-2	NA	CASSPYGLQDYGYTF
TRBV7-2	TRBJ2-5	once	CASSLVNQETQYF
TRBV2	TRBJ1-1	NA	CASRQGANTEAFF
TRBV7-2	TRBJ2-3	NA	CASSTLAGSGTDTQYF
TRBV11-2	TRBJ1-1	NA	CASSLMSGGPMNTEAFF
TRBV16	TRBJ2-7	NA	CASSLNLYEQYF
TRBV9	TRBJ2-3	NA	CASSVEDSSTDTQYF
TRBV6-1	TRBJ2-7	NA	CASITEPGAYEQYF
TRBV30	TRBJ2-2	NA	CAGLGTVILTGELFF
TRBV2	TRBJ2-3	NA	CASSEPVGTDTQYF
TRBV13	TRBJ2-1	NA	CASSLEGLGNEQFF
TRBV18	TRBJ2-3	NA	CASSTRTELTDTQYF
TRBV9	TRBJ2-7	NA	CASSASGTGHYEQYF
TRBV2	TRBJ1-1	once	CASIGEGGYTEAFF
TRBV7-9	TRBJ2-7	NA	CASSSSGAVYEQYF
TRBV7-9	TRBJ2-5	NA	CASSPDSQETQYF
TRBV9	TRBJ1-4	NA	CASSVAGVATNEKLFF
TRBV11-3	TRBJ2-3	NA	CASRGRLQDTQYF
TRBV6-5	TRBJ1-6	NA	CASSLTGRSPLHF
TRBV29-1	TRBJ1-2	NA	CSVDGGGPSYGYTF
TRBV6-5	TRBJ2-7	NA	CASSTRIGGEQYF
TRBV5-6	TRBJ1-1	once	CASSLFNTEAFF
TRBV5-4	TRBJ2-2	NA	CASSLRGTSGPRGTGELFF
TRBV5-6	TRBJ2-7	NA	CASSLAGNYEQYF
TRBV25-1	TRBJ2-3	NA	CASSEWGSGGTDTQYF
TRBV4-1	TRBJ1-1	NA	CASSPPSAKSDDEAFF
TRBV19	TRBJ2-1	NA	CASSIDLGVWFSYNEQFF
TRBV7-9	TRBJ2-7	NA	CASSFNFYEQYF
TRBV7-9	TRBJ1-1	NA	CASSHRAGMNTEAFF
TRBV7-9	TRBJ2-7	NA	CASSWRGGSYEQYF
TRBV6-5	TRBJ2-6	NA	CASSALGGNEGVLTF